This TCR beta chain was retrieved from a study of T cell changes during pregnancy in multiple sclerosis. Some clones are missing from TCRdb's copy, which holds only in-frame ones; the method was immunoSEQ multiplex PCR. The table has approximately 45,000 clones, roughly 92% seen once. The germline CDR1 and CDR2 sequences are SGHAT and FQNNGV. The CDR3 runs to 17 residues. Trimming removed 4 bases at V and 7 bases at J, with 22 bases between. The specimen comprised CD4+ T cells from peripheral blood mononuclear cells, sampled in the second trimester of pregnancy. This rearrangement joins TRBV11-2 to TRBJ1-4, with D possibly TRBD1 on 6 matching bases. The TCR comes from a female donor in good health, enrolled as a control in a pregnancy study. CDR3 loop: CASSSSLVGSRGEKLFF. The CDR3 DNA follows: TGTGCCAGCAGCTCATCCTTGGTAGGGTCCAGGGGTGAAAAACTGTTTTTT.